What follows describes a single T cell receptor (beta chain). The data originate from a study of blood T cell repertoires in COVID-19. For the study at large: Sites across the United States, Italy and Spain contributed samples from acute and convalescent COVID-19. The analysed material was cDNA or gDNA that came from T cells, B-cell-depleted T cells, or PBMCs.

TCRdb's copy holds only in-frame clones and misses some; the assay was immunoSEQ multiplex PCR. The sample contains about 20,000 clones, about 88% of which appear only once. The CDR3 has 11 amino acids. Deletions cut 4 bases from V and 5 bases from J, with 5 bases between. The chain uses TRBV12-3 or TRBV12-4 and TRBJ2-5; D is unclear. Sequencing was carried out using peripheral blood. The source is a human donor with active COVID-19. The donor label of this sample is uncertain. CDR3 amino acids: CASSSRETQYF. CDR3 sequence (DNA): TGTGCCAGCAGTTCGCGGGAGACCCAGTACTTC.